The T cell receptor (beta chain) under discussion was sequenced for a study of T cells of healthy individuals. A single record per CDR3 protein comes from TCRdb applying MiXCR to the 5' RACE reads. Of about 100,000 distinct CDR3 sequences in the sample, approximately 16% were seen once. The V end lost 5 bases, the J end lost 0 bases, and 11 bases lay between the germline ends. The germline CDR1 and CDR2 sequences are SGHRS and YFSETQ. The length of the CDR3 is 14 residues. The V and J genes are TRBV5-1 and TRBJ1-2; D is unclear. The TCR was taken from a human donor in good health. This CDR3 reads CASRAPGANYGYTF. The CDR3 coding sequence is TGCGCCAGCAGGGCACCTGGAGCTAACTATGGCTACACCTTC.